This T cell receptor beta chain was obtained from a study of T-cell memory formation after mild COVID-19. Whole-study findings and limits: Clones contracting over day 15 to 85 were CD4/CD8 balanced, with later expanders leaning CD4+. Memory from before infection featured some responding clones, which suggests cross-reactive memory joined. CD4+ contracting clones lay mainly in CM and EM, CD8+ ones in EMRA.

This CDR3 is 15 amino acids long. Trimming cost V 6 bases and J 5 bases; bases outside gene matches: 7. Looked up from germline, CDR1 is SNHLY and CDR2 is FYNNEI. A word on this clonotype: Its cognate antigen is unknown.

The TCR alpha and TCR beta cDNA libraries, bearing sample barcodes and UMIs, were generated by 5'RACE using constant-segment primers. TCRdb reanalysed the 5' RACE reads using MiXCR and keeps one entry per CDR3 protein. The sample has around 340,000 distinct CDR3 sequences; around 20% are singletons. The chain recombines TRBV2 with TRBJ1-5; 10 nucleotides align to TRBD1. Material for sequencing was PBMCs or a T cell subset sorted from them (not recorded which). The receptor was derived from an adult woman who had mild COVID-19 (a few samples of this study predate the infection). Cell type and time point are not known. The CDR3 coding sequence is TGTGCCAGCAGAGCCGGGACAGGGGTATATCAGCCCCAGCATTTT. Its translation is CASRAGTGVYQPQHF.